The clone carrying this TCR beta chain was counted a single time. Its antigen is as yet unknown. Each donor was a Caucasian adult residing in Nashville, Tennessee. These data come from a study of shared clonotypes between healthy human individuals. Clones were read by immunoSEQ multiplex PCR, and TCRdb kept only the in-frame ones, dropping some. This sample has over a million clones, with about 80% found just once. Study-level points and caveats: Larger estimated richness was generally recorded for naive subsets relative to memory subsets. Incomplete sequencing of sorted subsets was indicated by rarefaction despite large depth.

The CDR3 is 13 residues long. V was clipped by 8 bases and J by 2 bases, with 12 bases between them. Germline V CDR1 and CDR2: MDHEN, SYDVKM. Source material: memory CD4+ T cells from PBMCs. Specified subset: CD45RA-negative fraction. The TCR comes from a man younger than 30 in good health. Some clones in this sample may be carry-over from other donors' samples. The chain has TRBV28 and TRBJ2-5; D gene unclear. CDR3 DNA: TGTGCCAGCTCCCGGCAGCCTCAAGAGACCCAGTACTTC. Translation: CASSRQPQETQYF.